Following are 2 T cell receptor beta chains from one sample sequenced in a study of CD8+ T cells in alopecia areata. Sequencing used cDNA as its template, made by extracting RNA and reverse transcribing it. Measured with immunoSEQ multiplex PCR; TCRdb has only the in-frame clones, and not every one. Here the sample spans fewer than 90,000 clones, approximately 50% being singletons. The sequenced material came from NKG2D-high CD8+ T cells sorted from blood. These receptors were obtained from a human donor with alopecia areata.

This clone was counted only a few times. This rearrangement joins TRBV29-1 to TRBJ2-7; no reliable D call. V was shortened by 6 bases and J by 5 bases, with 11 bases between the two germline ends. Germline-derived CDR1 and CDR2 are SQVTM and ANQGSEA. The CDR3 covers 11 residues. For the CDR3, the DNA is TGCAGCGTGGCATGGAACGACGAGCAGTACTTC. Translation: CSVAWNDEQYF.

This clone was detected only once. V gene TRBV27 combines with J gene TRBJ2-1; 13 nucleotides align to TRBD2. The CDR3 extends over 15 amino acids. The junction had 4 bases not matched to a gene; V was cut back by 5 bases and J by 6 bases. CDR1 MNHEY and CDR2 SMNVEV come from the germline V gene (reference sequence). For the CDR3, the DNA is TGTGCCAGCAGTGGGGGACTAGCGGGATTCAATGAGCAGTTCTTC. It specifies CASSGGLAGFNEQFF.